One and the same sample provided the 25 T cell receptor beta chains below, sequenced in a study of technical replicates of blood from a few donors. The method was immunoSEQ multiplex PCR; TCRdb's version includes in-frame clones alone and lacks a portion of them. The sample includes roughly 60,000 clones, 91% seen only once; the top ten take about 3.8%. Sequenced material: PBMCs. These receptors all come from a human donor in good health. Some clones in this sample may be carry-over from other donors' samples.

The chain joins TRBV27 to TRBJ2-1; maybe TRBD2 (6 bases). V dropped 5 bases and J dropped 6 bases, with 14 bases sitting between them. This CDR3 is built from 14 residues. In germline, CDR1 is MNHEY, CDR2 SMNVEV (reference sequence). CDR3 sequence: CASSDLGDFNEQFF. CDR3 sequence (DNA): TGTGCCAGCAGTGATTTAGGGGACTTCAATGAGCAGTTCTTC.

The V call is TRBV29-1, the J call TRBJ2-1, with TRBD2 matching over 11 bases. This CDR3 contains 17 residues. Trimming took 6 bases from V and 0 from J; bases not matched to a gene: 10. Germline-derived CDR1 and CDR2 are SQVTM and ANQGSEA. The CDR3 bases are TGCAGCGTCCCCGGGACTAGCGGACTCCTCTCCTACAATGAGCAGTTCTTC. It translates to CSVPGTSGLLSYNEQFF.

The V call is TRBV29-1, the J call TRBJ1-2; D is perhaps TRBD1 (6 bases). The CDR3 covers 12 residues. The germline CDR1 and CDR2 sequences are SQVTM and ANQGSEA. V was clipped by 3 bases and J by 6 bases, with 11 bases between them. CDR3 protein: CSVDPGHDGYTF. In DNA form, the CDR3 reads TGCAGCGTTGATCCGGGACACGATGGCTACACCTTC.

As DNA, the CDR3 is TGTGCCAGCAGCGCACGACAGGGCGAGGACTACGAGCAGTACTTC. Translation: CASSARQGEDYEQYF. The rearrangement joins TRBV9 to TRBJ2-7; 7 nucleotides agree with TRBD1. The CDR3 has 15 amino acids. With 3 bases clipped from V and 3 bases from J, the junction kept 9 bases outside the gene matches. The germline CDR1 and CDR2 sequences are SGDLS and YYNGEE.

This chain uses TRBV29-1 with TRBJ2-4, with a possible D match to TRBD2 (5 bases). This CDR3 region has 13 residues. Per the germline V gene, CDR1 is SQVTM and CDR2 is ANQGSEA. The V and J ends lost 3 bases and 5 bases respectively, with 11 bases between them. The CDR3 DNA reads as TGCAGCGTTGAGGTGCGGGTGGAAAACATTCAGTACTTC. Translating gives CSVEVRVENIQYF.

This clone was counted once. This sequence joins TRBV7-9 and TRBJ1-6; tentative D call: TRBD1 (6 bases). Germline V CDR1 and CDR2: SEHNR, FQNEAQ (reference sequence). This CDR3 comprises 13 residues. Trimming shortened V by 5 bases and J by 5 bases, and 7 bases separated the two germline ends. The chain's CDR3 is CASSRQDNSPLHF. CDR3 bases: TGTGCCAGCAGCCGACAGGATAATTCACCCCTCCACTTT.

The genes are TRBV6-6 and TRBJ2-1; TRBD2 matches at 9 bases. Germline lookup yields CDR1 MNHNY and CDR2 SVGAGI (reference sequence). Trimming removed 6 bases from V and 6 bases from J; junction bases left unmatched: 9. CDR3 length equals 15 residues. In nucleotides, the CDR3 is TGTGCCAGCAGCCCGACCGGGACTAGCCGCAATGAGCAGTTCTTC. Encoded protein: CASSPTGTSRNEQFF.

The chain is built from TRBV7-2 and TRBJ1-3, with D tentatively TRBD1 (5 bases). The CDR3 contains 14 residues. The ends were cut back, 1 base at V and 4 bases at J, with 8 bases in the middle. CDR1 and CDR2 (germline): SGHTA, FQGNSA. The CDR3 bases are TGTGCCAGCAGCTTAGTGGGGGGGGGAAACACCATATATTTT. Protein product: CASSLVGGGNTIYF.

The chain uses TRBV13 and TRBJ2-3; 10 bases map to TRBD2. The CDR3 consists of 19 residues. Germline V lookup: CDR1 PRHDT, CDR2 FYEKMQ (reference sequence). With V trimmed by 4 bases and J by 4 bases, 17 bases remained unmatched. DNA for the CDR3: TGTGCCAGCAGCTCCAAGCAGCGGGAGGGCCGGAGTTTTCCAGATACGCAGTATTTT. Translated: CASSSKQREGRSFPDTQYF.

The chain employs TRBV4-1 and TRBJ2-1, with 10 positions matching TRBD2. From germline, CDR1 is MGHRA and CDR2 YSYEKL. The CDR3 is 18 residues long. V was clipped by 0 bases and J by 2 bases; unmatched bases: 7. CDR3 amino acids: CASSQDRSGTSAYNEQFF. The CDR3 nucleotides are TGCGCCAGCAGCCAAGATAGGTCAGGGACTAGCGCCTACAATGAGCAGTTCTTC.

The V gene is TRBV4-1, the J gene TRBJ2-7, with 8 bases aligning to TRBD1. CDR1 is MGHRA and CDR2 is YSYEKL in the germline V gene. With 3 bases clipped from V and 3 bases from J, the junction kept 7 bases outside the gene matches. The CDR3 contains 15 residues. CDR3 in amino acids: CASSHPGQAIYEQYF. The DNA of the CDR3 is TGCGCCAGCAGCCACCCGGGACAGGCGATCTACGAGCAGTACTTC.

This chain joins TRBV10-3 and TRBJ2-3; weak D call: TRBD2 (6 bases). Between the trimmed V and J ends, which lost 6 bases and 6 bases, there was a span of 16 bases. CDR1 ENHRY and CDR2 SYGVKD come from the germline V gene. There are 14 residues in the CDR3. The CDR3, as DNA: TGTGCCATCAGGGACACCAGGGCGGGGGATACGCAGTATTTT. It is translated as CAIRDTRAGDTQYF.

This chain joins TRBV25-1 and TRBJ1-2, with TRBD1 matching 10 bases. The CDR3 contains 16 residues. CDR1 and CDR2 from the germline V gene are MGHDK and SYGVNS. The J segment lost 6 bases and the V segment lost 3 bases, leaving 10 bases of the junction unmatched. CDR3 residues: CASSDRTGGVVHGYTF. DNA for the CDR3: TGTGCCAGCAGTGACAGGACAGGGGGAGTTGTTCATGGCTACACCTTC.

This clone was observed a few times. The J gene is TRBJ1-1, the V gene TRBV7-9; 8 positions match TRBD1. The germline V gene encodes CDR1 SEHNR and CDR2 FQNEAQ (reference sequence). This CDR3 has 14 residues. V was clipped by 2 bases and J by 8 bases; unmatched bases: 7. CDR3 region: CASSLTGGLVEAFF. DNA of the CDR3: TGTGCCAGCAGCTTAACAGGGGGTTTAGTCGAAGCTTTCTTT. Looking up the rest from reference TRBV7-9 and TRBJ1-1 gives the full variable domain: DTGVSQNPRHKITKRGQNVTFRCDPISEHNRLYWYRQTLGQGPEFLTYFQNEAQLEKSRLLSDRFSAERPKGSFSTLEIQRTEQGDSAMYLCASSLTGGLVEAFFGQGTRLTVV.

The chain uses TRBV15 and TRBJ1-4, with 10 bases lining up with TRBD1. Per germline, CDR1 LNHNV and CDR2 YYDKDF (reference sequence). V shed 4 bases, J shed 7 bases, and the junction held 3 bases outside the gene matches. The CDR3 sequence is 14 residues long. CDR3 in DNA: TGTGCCACCAGCACCGGACAGGGGGGTGAAAAACTGTTTTTT. It yields the protein CATSTGQGGEKLFF.

This rearrangement joins TRBV4-3 to TRBJ1-3; 8 bases are shared with TRBD1. The germline gives CDR1 LGHNA, CDR2 YSLEER. V lost 0 bases to trimming and J lost 5 bases; unmatched junction nucleotides: 3. The CDR3 runs 15 residues. DNA for the CDR3: TGCGCCAGCAGCCAAGATACAGGGGGTAGAAACACCATATATTTT. Its protein is CASSQDTGGRNTIYF.

This clone was recorded a few times. The chain recombines TRBV7-7 with TRBJ2-7; the D gene is possibly TRBD2 (6 bases). V lost 3 bases, J lost 0 bases, and 27 bases lay in between. This CDR3 region has 20 residues. The germline V gene encodes CDR1 SSHAT and CDR2 FNYEAQ (reference sequence). The CDR3: CASSFYNGLGLAYNSYEQYF. The CDR3 DNA follows: TGTGCCAGCAGCTTTTATAACGGTCTGGGGCTAGCGTACAACTCCTACGAGCAGTACTTC.

The V gene is TRBV27, the J gene TRBJ2-7; tentative D call: TRBD2 (5 bases). There are 15 residues in the CDR3. V was shortened by 6 bases and J by 1 base, with 16 bases between the two germline ends. CDR1 is MNHEY, CDR2 SMNVEV, per germline (reference sequence). CDR3 sequence (DNA): TGTGCCAGCAGGTCTCTTTATCGGGGTTCCTACGAGCAGTACTTC. This gives the protein CASRSLYRGSYEQYF.

V gene TRBV6-5 combines with J gene TRBJ2-1; 10 bases are shared with TRBD2. The length of the CDR3 is 15 residues. CDR1 MNHEY and CDR2 SVGAGI come from the germline V gene. V lost 4 bases to trimming and J lost 4 bases; unmatched junction nucleotides: 4. Here the CDR3 DNA reads TGTGCCAGCAGTTGGACTAGCGGCGGTTACAATGAGCAGTTCTTC. Residues: CASSWTSGGYNEQFF.

The chain combines TRBV7-3 with TRBJ2-1, with 9 bases identical to TRBD1. The CDR3 is 16 residues long. Per germline, CDR1 SGHTA and CDR2 FQGTGA. V was clipped by 5 bases and J by 6 bases; unmatched bases: 11. The CDR3 loop reads CASSGTGTGSGNEQFF. The CDR3 DNA reads as TGTGCCAGCAGCGGGACCGGGACAGGGTCGGGCAATGAGCAGTTCTTC.

V usage is TRBV18 and J usage is TRBJ2-5; 11 positions match TRBD1. V lost 6 bases and J lost 1; bases outside the gene matches: 4. The CDR3 consists of 15 residues. Germline V lookup: CDR1 KGHSH, CDR2 LQKENI. In DNA form, the CDR3 reads TGTGCCAGCTCCCTTGGGACAGGGGGCCAAGAGACCCAGTACTTC. The encoded protein is CASSLGTGGQETQYF.

The chain has TRBV5-6 and TRBJ1-1; D remains ambiguous. The V end lost 4 bases, the J end lost 1 base, and 17 bases lay between the germline ends. This CDR3 has 16 residues. Germline CDR1 is SGHDT and CDR2 is YYEEEE. This chain's CDR3 is CASSRRTERENTEAFF. CDR3 DNA: TGTGCCAGCAGCCGTAGAACGGAACGGGAGAACACTGAAGCTTTCTTT.

This clone was picked up one time. The gene calls are TRBV9 and TRBJ2-3, with D perhaps matching TRBD2 (5 bases). Germline V CDR1 and CDR2: SGDLS, YYNGEE. The V end was cut by 3 bases, the J end by 2 bases, with 16 bases between. The CDR3 spans 16 residues. The DNA for the CDR3 is TGTGCCAGCAGCGAAAATCCGAGCGGATACACAGATACGCAGTATTTT. It encodes CASSENPSGYTDTQYF. Drawing the rest from reference TRBV9 and TRBJ2-3, the complete variable domain is DSGVTQTPKHLITATGQRVTLRCSPRSGDLSVYWYQQSLDQGLQFLIQYYNGEERAKGNILERFSAQQFPDLHSELNLSSLELGDSALYFCASSENPSGYTDTQYFGPGTRLTVL.

The chain couples TRBV11-2 to TRBJ1-6; D is uncertain. This CDR3 region has 14 residues. V was cut by 4 bases and J by 3 bases, with 7 bases left in between. Germline CDR1 SGHAT, CDR2 FQNNGV. For the CDR3, the DNA is TGTGCCAGCAGCTCCCTAATCTATAATTCACCCCTCCACTTT. It encodes CASSSLIYNSPLHF.

CDR3 nucleotide sequence: TGTGCCAGCAGCAATCGGGGTTTGGGGGAGCAGTACTTC. Translated: CASSNRGLGEQYF. The rearrangement joins TRBV11-1 to TRBJ2-7; D is possibly TRBD2 (5 bases). The CDR3 sequence is 13 residues long. Germline CDR1 is SGHAT and CDR2 is FQDESV (reference sequence). Deletions cut 5 bases from V and 7 bases from J, with 15 bases between.